This TCR beta chain was identified during a study of cytomegalovirus exposure and HLA in healthy donors. Study background: It was reported in a later analysis that the 100 to 150 validation repertoires used the same platform as the approximately 670 first-cohort repertoires.

Study-wide results and limits: It was confirmed in vitro that a few of the CMV-associated chains were specific for CMV antigens. Reports described diagnosis of cytomegalovirus status by the classifier as highly specific and sensitive.

Worth noting for this clone: The antigen is not known.

A roughly 120-subject validation cohort, separate from the approximately 670-subject first cohort, supplied the donors. This CDR3 contains 17 residues. V trimming: 5 bases; J trimming: 8 bases; junction bases outside the gene matches: 12. The germline CDR1 and CDR2 sequences are SEHNR and FQNEAQ (reference sequence). Data came from immunoSEQ multiplex PCR; TCRdb stores just in-frame clones and leaves some out. In the table there are 65,000 to 75,000 clones, about 92% of which are singletons. Material for sequencing was PBMCs. The V call is TRBV7-9, the J call TRBJ2-1; 13 nucleotides match TRBD2. This receptor was taken from a man aged 18 to 30 in good health and CMV-seropositive. CDR3 nucleotides: TGTGCCAGCAGCCCCCGAAGCTGGACTAGCGGGAGCGATGAGCAGTTCTTC. Translated, it gives CASSPRSWTSGSDEQFF.